This TCR beta chain was documented in a study of T-cell memory formation after mild COVID-19. Looking at the study overall: Most TCR clusters belonged to a single donor.

Trimming cost V 5 bases and J 0 bases, with 12 bases left between them. Per germline, CDR1 SGHDT and CDR2 YYEEEE. The CDR3 has 14 residues. This clonotype was picked up many times. The antigen is undetermined. Study results and limitations: Contracting clones localized mainly to CM and EM when CD4+ and mainly to EMRA when CD8+. The appearance of some responding clones in pre-infection memory suggested that cross-reactive memory joined. SARS-CoV-2 specificity of second-wave clones peaking day 37 was unconfirmed.

TCRdb itself ran the 5' RACE reads through MiXCR, one entry per CDR3 protein. The sample yields some 7,400 distinct CDR3 sequences, about 33% seen once. Sample: PBMCs or a T cell subset sorted from them (not recorded which). The receptor was isolated from an adult woman who had mild COVID-19 (a few samples of this study predate the infection). Cell type and time point are not known. The chain joins TRBV5-6 to TRBJ2-7; weak D call: TRBD1 (6 bases). For the CDR3, the DNA is TGTGCCAGCAGGATGAGACAGGCCTCCTACGAGCAGTACTTC. Encoded protein: CASRMRQASYEQYF.